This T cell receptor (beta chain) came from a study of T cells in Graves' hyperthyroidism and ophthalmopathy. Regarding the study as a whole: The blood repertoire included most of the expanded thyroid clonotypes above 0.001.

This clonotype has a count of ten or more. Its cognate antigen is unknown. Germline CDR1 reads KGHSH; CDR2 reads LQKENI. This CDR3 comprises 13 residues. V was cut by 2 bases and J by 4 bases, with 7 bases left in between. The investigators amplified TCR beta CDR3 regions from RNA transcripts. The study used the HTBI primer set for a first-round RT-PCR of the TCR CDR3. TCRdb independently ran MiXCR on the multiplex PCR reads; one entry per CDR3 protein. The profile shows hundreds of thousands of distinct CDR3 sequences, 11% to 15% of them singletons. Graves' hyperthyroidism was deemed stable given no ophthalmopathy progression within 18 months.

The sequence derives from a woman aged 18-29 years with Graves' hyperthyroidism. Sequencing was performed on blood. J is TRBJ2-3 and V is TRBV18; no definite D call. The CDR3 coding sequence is TGTGCCAGCTCACCAATTGTCGCAGATACGCAGTATTTT. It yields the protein CASSPIVADTQYF.